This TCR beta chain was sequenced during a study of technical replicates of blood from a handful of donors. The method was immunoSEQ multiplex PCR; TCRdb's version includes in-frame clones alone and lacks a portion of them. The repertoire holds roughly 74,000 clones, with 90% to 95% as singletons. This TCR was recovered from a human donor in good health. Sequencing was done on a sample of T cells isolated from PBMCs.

The CDR3: CSVDGTGGYGYTF. The CDR3 DNA is TGCAGCGTTGATGGGACAGGGGGCTATGGCTACACCTTC. The chain carries TRBV29-1 and TRBJ1-2; 11 bases are shared with TRBD1. J was trimmed by 4 bases and V by 3 bases; bases with no gene match: 1. Germline V gives CDR1 SQVTM, CDR2 ANQGSEA. The CDR3 extends over 13 amino acids.